One T cell receptor (beta chain) is described in this entry. Its antigen is still unknown. Base qualities are not provided; no much larger clone lies one nucleotide away. TCRbeta CDR3 regions were amplified from genomic DNA using the immunoSEQ Assay, a bias-controlled multiplex PCR. The paper's data handling went like this. Within the assay, amplification of reference gene primers was used to estimate how many nucleated cells each sample contained. To quantify the absolute abundance of each unique TCRbeta CDR3 rearrangement, sequence reads were collapsed and filtered. For each sample, productive Simpson clonality was calculated by taking the square root of Simpson's diversity index across productive rearrangements. Held by TCRdb, this immuneACCESS table contains in-frame sequences only and omits some clones. Under half of the omission traces to an unresolved V gene where checked; the cause of the rest is unknown. V, J and clone size are taken as reported in that table, and D and trimming were inferred from the DNA itself. Present in this sample are about 310,000 clones, 80% to 90% of which were seen just once. Roughly 8% of the sample rests with the top ten.

The data were taken from a study of blood T cell repertoires in COVID-19 (dated by TCRdb to the early 2020s). As for the study more broadly: Samples covering the acute and convalescent phases of COVID-19 were provided by collaborators in the United States, Italy and Spain. The material from the prospective study consisted of cDNA or gDNA derived from T cells, B-cell-depleted T cells, or PBMCs. Deeply sampled blood TCRbeta repertoires from subjects exposed to, actively infected with, or recovered from COVID-19 were included in the dataset. A freely available public database, intended as a resource for researchers studying the immune response to SARS-CoV-2, is where the repertoires were released. The samples were drawn from two sources: the first 160 participants of the ongoing ImmuneRACE study, and 950 to 1,500 subjects contributed by 6 global collaborators. Sample metadata almost always included a de-identified subject ID, COVID-19 status, age in years and sex. Where HLA class I and class II types were available, the types were taken from metadata supplied by the sample provider, not from assay-based typing. General conclusions and limits of the study: Clinical and demographic metadata were provided uncurated, with the amount varying by source and participant.

Samples from volunteer blood donors who had recovered from COVID-19 were contributed by a second Seattle source. Each collaborating institution followed its own protocols to collect whole blood in K2EDTA tubes. Collaborator samples were shipped for TCRbeta analysis as frozen whole blood, isolated PBMCs, or DNA extracted from either sample type. The source is a woman in her 50s who had recovered from COVID-19. The sequenced sample was peripheral blood.

The nucleotides are TGTGCCATCAGTGGCGGGGGGAGTGTCGGGGAGCTGTTTTTT. This is translated as CAISGGGSVGELFF. The rearrangement joined TRBV10-3 to TRBJ2-2; 8 junctional bases match TRBD2. CDR3 length: 14 amino acids, cysteine to phenylalanine. Of all the DNA, just the CDR3 is kept, 42 bases in frame from base 1. Taken from the germline V gene, the CDR1 and CDR2 loops are ENHRY and SYGVKD. The germline V end is reduced by 4 bases and the J end by 7 bases; junction bases left unmatched: 5.